Below, 14 T cell receptor beta chains from the same sample are listed, as sequenced in a study of T cell responses to AZD1222 COVID-19 vaccine. The repertoire was sequenced with immunoSEQ multiplex PCR; TCRdb's copy has only in-frame clones and lacks some. The sample includes some 140,000 clones, 90% seen only once; the top ten take approximately 17%. The material sequenced was peripheral blood, taken on day 0 of AZD1222 vaccination. Receptors were obtained from an adult in good health.

The chain recombines TRBV5-1 with TRBJ1-2; D remains ambiguous. V was trimmed by 7 bases and J by 0 bases, leaving 13 bases between them. The CDR3 loop spans 14 amino acids. From germline, CDR1 is SGHRS and CDR2 YFSETQ. CDR3 sequence (DNA): TGCGCCAGCCACCCAGGCCCTGCTAACTATGGCTACACCTTC. Protein: CASHPGPANYGYTF.

This clone came up once. The rearrangement joins TRBV19 to TRBJ2-1, with a possible D match to TRBD1 (8 bases). This CDR3 has 15 amino acids. Trimming shortened V by 6 bases and J by 5 bases, and 17 bases separated the two germline ends. The germline gives CDR1 LNHDA, CDR2 SQIVND (reference sequence). The chain's CDR3 is CASRARGTGNNEQFF. In DNA, the CDR3 is TGTGCCAGTAGGGCGCGGGGGACAGGTAACAATGAGCAGTTCTTC.

The J gene is TRBJ1-1, the V gene TRBV2, with a possible D match to TRBD1 (6 bases). There are 10 residues in the CDR3. Deletions cut 10 bases from V and 7 bases from J, with 10 bases between. Looked up from germline, CDR1 is SNHLY and CDR2 is FYNNEI. Written as DNA, the CDR3 is TGTGCCATTTTACAGGGTGAAGCTTTCTTT. Translating it yields CAILQGEAFF.

The rearrangement uses TRBV6-2 or TRBV6-3 and TRBJ1-1; a possible D gene is TRBD1 (5 bases). Per the germline V gene, CDR1 is MNHEY and CDR2 is SVGEGT. V lost 3 bases and J 8 bases, leaving 16 bases between the germline ends. This CDR3 is built from 14 residues. The CDR3 DNA reads as TGTGCCAGCAGTTATTTTAGGGGCGGGTCGGAAGCTTTCTTT. Its protein is CASSYFRGGSEAFF.

The V and J genes are TRBV10-2 and TRBJ1-5; maybe TRBD1 (5 bases). Trimming pared 6 bases from V and 4 bases from J, leaving 16 bases between. The CDR3 contains 15 residues. The germline V gene has CDR1 WSHSY and CDR2 SAAADI. DNA of the CDR3: TGCGCCAGCAGCGGAGCAGGGTTGAGGAATCAGCCCCAGCATTTT. Translating it yields CASSGAGLRNQPQHF.

This chain connects TRBV6-5 to TRBJ1-1; D unclear. With 6 bases removed from V and 0 bases from J, the gap between germline ends came to 8 bases. Per germline, CDR1 MNHEY and CDR2 SVGAGI. This CDR3 is 13 amino acids long. CDR3 nucleotides: TGTGCCAGCAGCCCCCCGCTGAACACTGAAGCTTTCTTT. It yields the protein CASSPPLNTEAFF.

The chain links TRBV24-1 to TRBJ2-3, with 10 positions matching TRBD1. Germline V gene sequence: CDR1 KGHDR, CDR2 SFDVKD. The junction had 3 bases not matched to a gene; V was cut back by 6 bases and J by 1 base. This CDR3 has 15 amino acids. The CDR3 DNA reads as TGTGCCACCAGTATAGGGACAGGGGGCACAGATACGCAGTATTTT. As protein: CATSIGTGGTDTQYF.

The CDR3 reads CASSIVGDSYEQYF. In nucleotides, the CDR3 is TGTGCCAGTAGTATAGTGGGGGACTCCTACGAGCAGTACTTC. The chain combines TRBV19 with TRBJ2-7; perhaps D is TRBD1 or TRBD2 (5 bases each). CDR1 LNHDA and CDR2 SQIVND come from the germline V gene (reference sequence). CDR3 length: 14 residues. V lost 1 base to trimming and J lost 0 bases, with 7 bases between them. Based on the CDR3 plus reference TRBV19 and TRBJ2-7, the full variable domain is DGGITQSPKYLFRKEGQNVTLSCEQNLNHDAMYWYRQDPGQGLRLIYYSQIVNDFQKGDIAEGYSVSREKKESFPLTVTSAQKNPTAFYLCASSIVGDSYEQYFGPGTRLTVT.

The V gene is TRBV27, the J gene TRBJ2-5; no definite D call. CDR3 length: 15 residues. The germline CDR1 and CDR2 sequences are MNHEY and SMNVEV (reference sequence). Trimming pared 4 bases from V and 2 bases from J, leaving 14 bases between. The CDR3 DNA reads as TGTGCCAGCAGTTCCCCGCACACTGGGCAAGAGACCCAGTACTTC. Translation: CASSSPHTGQETQYF.

The V gene is TRBV5-1, the J gene TRBJ1-1; no firm D call. V was trimmed by 0 bases and J by 7 bases, leaving 4 bases between them. Germline CDR1 and CDR2: SGHRS and YFSETQ. This CDR3 contains 11 residues. This CDR3 is CASSLGDEAFF. The CDR3 DNA reads TGCGCCAGCAGCTTGGGGGATGAAGCTTTCTTT.

The V gene is TRBV5-4, the J gene TRBJ2-7, with 7 bases fitting TRBD1. Germline CDR1 is SGHNT and CDR2 is YYREEE (reference sequence). The CDR3 covers 16 residues. V gave up 4 bases and J gave up 2 bases; unmatched junction bases: 12. The CDR3, as DNA: TGTGCCAGCAGCGCCCCCGGGACAGCCTCGGCCTACGAGCAGTACTTC. Translated, it gives CASSAPGTASAYEQYF.

This chain links TRBV27 with TRBJ1-5; unclear D gene. V was pared by 3 bases and J by 0 bases, with 6 bases between. CDR3 length: 14 amino acids. Germline values: CDR1 MNHEY, CDR2 SMNVEV (reference sequence). CDR3 residues: CASSFRYSNQPQHF. DNA of the CDR3: TGTGCCAGCAGTTTCCGGTATAGCAATCAGCCCCAGCATTTT.

V gene TRBV5-1 combines with J gene TRBJ1-5; possibly TRBD1 for D (6 bases). The germline V and J ends were trimmed by 0 bases and 0 bases, with 16 bases remaining between them. The CDR3 runs to 18 residues. Germline V CDR1 and CDR2: SGHRS, YFSETQ. In nucleotides, the CDR3 is TGCGCCAGCAGCTTGGGGCCGACAGGCCCTTATAGCAATCAGCCCCAGCATTTT. It encodes CASSLGPTGPYSNQPQHF.

There are a few counts of this clone. This chain links TRBV7-3 with TRBJ2-3; TRBD1 matches at 7 bases. Trimming took 2 bases from V and 6 from J; bases not matched to a gene: 11. Germline V CDR1 and CDR2: SGHTA, FQGTGA. There are 16 residues in the CDR3. CDR3 sequence: CASSLGAGGYLDTQYF. The CDR3 DNA reads TGTGCCAGCAGCTTAGGCGCAGGGGGATATTTGGATACGCAGTATTTT.